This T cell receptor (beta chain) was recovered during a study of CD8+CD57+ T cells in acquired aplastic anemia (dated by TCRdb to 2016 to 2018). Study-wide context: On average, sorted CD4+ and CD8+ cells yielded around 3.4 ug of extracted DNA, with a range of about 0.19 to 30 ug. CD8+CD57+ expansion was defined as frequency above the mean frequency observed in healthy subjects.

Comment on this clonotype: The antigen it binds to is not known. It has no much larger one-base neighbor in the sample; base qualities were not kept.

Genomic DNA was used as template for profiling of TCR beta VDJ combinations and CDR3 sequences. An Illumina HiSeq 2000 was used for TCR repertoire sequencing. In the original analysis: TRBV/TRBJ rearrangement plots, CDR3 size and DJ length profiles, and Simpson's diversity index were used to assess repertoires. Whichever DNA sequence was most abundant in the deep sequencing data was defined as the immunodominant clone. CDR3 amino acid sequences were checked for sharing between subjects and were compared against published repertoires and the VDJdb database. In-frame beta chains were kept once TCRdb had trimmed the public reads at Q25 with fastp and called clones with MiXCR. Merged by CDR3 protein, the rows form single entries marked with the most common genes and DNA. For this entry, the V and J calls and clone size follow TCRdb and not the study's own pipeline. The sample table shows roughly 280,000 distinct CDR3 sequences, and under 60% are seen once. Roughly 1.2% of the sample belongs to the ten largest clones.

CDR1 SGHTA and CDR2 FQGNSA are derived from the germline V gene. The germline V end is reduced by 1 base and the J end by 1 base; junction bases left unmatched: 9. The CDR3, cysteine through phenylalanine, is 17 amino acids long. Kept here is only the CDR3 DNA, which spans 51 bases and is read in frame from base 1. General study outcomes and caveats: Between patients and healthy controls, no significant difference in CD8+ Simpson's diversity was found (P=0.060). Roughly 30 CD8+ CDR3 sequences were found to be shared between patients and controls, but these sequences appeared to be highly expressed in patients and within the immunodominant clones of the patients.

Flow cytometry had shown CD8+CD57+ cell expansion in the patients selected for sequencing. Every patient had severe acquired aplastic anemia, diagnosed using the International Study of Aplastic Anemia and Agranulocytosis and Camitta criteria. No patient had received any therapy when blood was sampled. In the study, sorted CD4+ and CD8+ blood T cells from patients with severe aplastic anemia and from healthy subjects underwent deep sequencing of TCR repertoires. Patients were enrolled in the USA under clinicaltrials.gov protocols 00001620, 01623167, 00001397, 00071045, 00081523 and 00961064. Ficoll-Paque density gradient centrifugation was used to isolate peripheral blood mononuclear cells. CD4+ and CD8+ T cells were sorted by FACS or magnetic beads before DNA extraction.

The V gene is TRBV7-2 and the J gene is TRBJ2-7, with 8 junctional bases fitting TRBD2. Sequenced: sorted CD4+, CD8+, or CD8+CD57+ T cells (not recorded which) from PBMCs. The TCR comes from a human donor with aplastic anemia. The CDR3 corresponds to CASSLDPGLARSYEQYF. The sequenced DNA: TGTGCCAGCAGCTTAGACCCAGGACTAGCAAGATCCTACGAGCAGTACTTC.